Here is one T cell receptor (beta chain) with its context. Its antigen is unidentified. This specimen comes from a study of CD8+ T cells in alopecia areata. The treatment: oral pan-JAK inhibitor, 5-10 mg twice daily. The study, taken as a whole, reports: Affected lesional scalp, above all in alopecia totalis/universalis, was more clonal than normal scalp. Many expanded lesional clones persisted in scalp and blood during tofacitinib treatment. Scalp clonality dropped significantly under tofacitinib, as did expanded CD8+ top-100 clones.

The CDR3 loop spans 16 amino acids. V was shortened by 0 bases and J by 4 bases, with 13 bases between the two germline ends. Per germline, CDR1 MGHDK and CDR2 SYGVNS. Sequencing used cDNA as its template, made by extracting RNA and reverse transcribing it. Method: immunoSEQ multiplex PCR; TCRdb's copy keeps in-frame clones and lacks some. Of some 170,000 clones in the sample, 50% to 75% were seen once. Specimen: CD4+ T cells sorted from blood, collected between weeks 55 and 65, from a patient treated with tofacitinib. The V and J genes are TRBV25-1 and TRBJ2-1; the D call may be TRBD1 or TRBD2 (5 bases each). This clonotype originated in a human donor with alopecia areata. CDR3 bases: TGTGCCAGCAGTGAATACGCCCGGGGCCAATACAATGAGCAGTTCTTC. Amino acid sequence: CASSEYARGQYNEQFF.